The 17 T cell receptor beta chains below come from one sample, sequenced in a study of T-cell reconstitution after alpha-beta-depleted transplantation in children (dated by TCRdb to the mid-2010s). The protocol used for the library was PCR. Data came from an Illumina HiSeq 2500. To normalize quantification of the TCRbeta repertoire, the TCR libraries were built with molecular barcoding that relied on unique molecular identifiers. Through fastp at Q25 and MiXCR, TCRdb rebuilt clones from the public reads, retaining in-frame beta chains. Here each entry gathers all rows of one CDR3 protein and keeps the most common genes and DNA. The sample data list some 180,000 distinct CDR3 sequences, and under 8.5% of these were observed just once. Around 5% of the sample lies in the top ten. Reading the label with the study, this specimen's treatment or condition is: allogeneic hematopoietic cell transplantation with graft depleted of TCRalphabeta T cells and CD19 B cells.

The specimen was PBMCs, collected before TCRalphabeta/CD19-depleted stem cell transplant. These receptors were obtained from a boy younger than 10 with acute lymphoblastic leukemia, due to receive a stem cell transplant.

A few counts support this clonotype. The V call is TRBV28, the J call TRBJ1-3, with 12 bases lining up with TRBD1. Germline lookup yields CDR1 MDHEN and CDR2 SYDVKM. The CDR3 consists of 16 residues. V was pared by 8 bases and J by 4 bases, with 9 bases of the junction left unmatched. CDR3 nucleotides: TGTGCCAGCGTCACCGGGACAGGGGGCGACGGAAACACCATATATTTT. Encoded protein: CASVTGTGGDGNTIYF.

This clonotype was observed many times. The J gene is TRBJ2-3, the V gene TRBV5-1, with TRBD1 identical over 8 bases. V lost 3 bases and J lost 3; bases outside the gene matches: 6. This CDR3 comprises 15 residues. Per the germline V gene, CDR1 is SGHRS and CDR2 is YFSETQ. DNA for the CDR3: TGCGCCAGCAGCTATGGACAGGGACGTACAGATACGCAGTATTTT. Translated, it gives CASSYGQGRTDTQYF.

At least ten counts were recorded for this clonotype. The rearrangement joins TRBV3-1 to TRBJ2-1; 7 bases fit TRBD2. V shed 0 bases and J 12 bases; nucleotides not matched to a gene: 11. Looked up from germline, CDR1 is LGHDT and CDR2 is YNNKEL (reference sequence). This CDR3 spans 15 amino acids. CDR3 in DNA: TGTGCCAGCAGCCAAGACCTAGCGGCGCAAAGGGGGCAGTTCTTC. It is translated as CASSQDLAAQRGQFF.

This clonotype was observed at least ten times. This chain joins TRBV20-1 and TRBJ2-7; the match to TRBD2 covers 7 bases. The junction had 7 bases not matched to a gene; V was cut back by 0 bases and J by 2 bases. CDR3 length equals 15 residues. The germline CDR1 and CDR2 sequences are DFQATT and SNEGSKA (reference sequence). The CDR3 region has the DNA TGCAGTGCTAGAGACGGGGGGACCCTTACCTACGAGCAGTACTTC. It encodes CSARDGGTLTYEQYF.

This clonotype was found many times. V and J are TRBV29-1 and TRBJ1-2; D is undetermined. The CDR3 sequence is 11 residues long. Germline V gene sequence: CDR1 SQVTM, CDR2 ANQGSEA. V was trimmed by 3 bases and J by 0 bases, leaving 2 bases between them. As DNA, the CDR3 is TGCAGCGTTGACACTAACTATGGCTACACCTTC. This codes for CSVDTNYGYTF.

This chain joins TRBV2 and TRBJ2-4; D unresolved. The CDR3 covers 11 residues. V lost 3 bases to trimming and J lost 7 bases, with 4 bases between them. In germline, CDR1 is SNHLY, CDR2 FYNNEI. The CDR3 DNA reads as TGTGCCAGCAGTGAGTCTAACATTCAGTACTTC. Protein: CASSESNIQYF.

This clonotype has a count of ten or more. This chain links TRBV20-1 with TRBJ1-2; D is undetermined. Germline CDR1 is DFQATT and CDR2 is SNEGSKA (reference sequence). V lost 0 bases and J 5 bases, leaving 10 bases between the germline ends. The CDR3 extends over 13 amino acids. DNA of the CDR3: TGCAGTGCTAGAGATCGGGCAGGTTATGGCTACACCTTC. This gives the protein CSARDRAGYGYTF.

The chain combines TRBV11-2 with TRBJ2-7; D may be TRBD2 (5 bases). V lost 8 bases to trimming and J lost 2 bases, with 16 bases between them. CDR3 length: 14 residues. Germline V CDR1 and CDR2: SGHAT, FQNNGV. CDR3 DNA sequence: TGTGCCAGCCGACCCTTAAGTAGCGCCTACGAGCAGTACTTC. It translates to CASRPLSSAYEQYF.

This clonotype was counted at least ten times. The junction differs from germline at one of its ends, possibly a read error. This chain links TRBV20-1 with TRBJ2-1; D remains ambiguous. The CDR3 totals 14 residues. Germline lookup yields CDR1 DFQATT and CDR2 SNEGSKA (reference sequence). Written as DNA, the CDR3 is TGCAGTGGCAGTCCTGTCAGCTCCTACAATGAGCAGTTTTTC. Amino acids: CSGSPVSSYNEQFF.

This clonotype was counted ten times or more. The chain employs TRBV30 and TRBJ2-7, with 11 positions matching TRBD1. The germline CDR1 and CDR2 sequences are GTSNPN and SVGIG (reference sequence). There are 12 residues in the CDR3. Trimming took 8 bases from V and 3 from J; bases not matched to a gene: 3. The CDR3 is CARGTGGYEQYF. The CDR3 DNA follows: TGTGCCAGAGGGACAGGGGGCTACGAGCAGTACTTC.

This clonotype showed up many times. The genes are TRBV6-5 and TRBJ1-5; D gene unclear. The CDR3 extends over 15 amino acids. CDR1 and CDR2 (germline): MNHEY, SVGAGI. V was clipped by 0 bases and J by 2 bases, with 8 bases between them. This CDR3 is CASSYSNGGNQPQHF. The CDR3 DNA sequence: TGTGCCAGCAGTTACTCGAACGGGGGCAATCAGCCCCAGCATTTT.

There are a few counts of this clonotype. The chain is built from TRBV15 and TRBJ2-1; D possibly uses TRBD1 or TRBD2 (5 bases each). CDR3 length equals 14 residues. Per the germline V gene, CDR1 is LNHNV and CDR2 is YYDKDF (reference sequence). Between the trimmed V and J ends, which lost 5 bases and 3 bases, there was a span of 11 bases. The CDR3 DNA reads TGTGCCACCAGCTTCGAGGGGTTCTACAATGAGCAGTTCTTC. The encoded protein is CATSFEGFYNEQFF.

This clonotype was picked up many times. The chain is built from TRBV28 and TRBJ2-5; 8 bases are a match to TRBD2. Trimming at V came to 6 bases and at J to 1 base, leaving 4 bases not matched to a gene. This CDR3 spans 14 amino acids. In germline, CDR1 is MDHEN, CDR2 SYDVKM. Here the CDR3 DNA reads TGTGCCAGCAGACTAGCGGATCGCCAAGAGACCCAGTACTTC. It yields the protein CASRLADRQETQYF.

This clonotype was picked up a small number of times. The chain carries TRBV30 and TRBJ2-7; maybe TRBD1 (6 bases). The CDR3 extends over 12 amino acids. Germline assignment: CDR1 GTSNPN and CDR2 SVGIG (reference sequence). V was shortened by 1 base and J by 3 bases, with 7 bases between the two germline ends. CDR3 sequence: CAWSAGHYEQYF. CDR3 bases: TGTGCCTGGAGTGCGGGACACTACGAGCAGTACTTC.

A word on this clonotype: Mismatch with germline at one junction end may stem from a read error. J is TRBJ2-2 and V is TRBV7-3; 7 bases align to TRBD1. Germline values: CDR1 SGHTA, CDR2 FQGTGA. The CDR3 loop spans 16 amino acids. The CDR3 coding sequence is TGTGCCAGCAGCTTAAACGCCAGGGGGAACACCAGGGAGCTGTTTTTT. The encoded protein is CASSLNARGNTRELFF. Drawing the rest from reference TRBV7-3 and TRBJ2-2, the complete variable domain is GAGVSQTPSNKVTEKGKYVELRCDPISGHTALYWYRQSLGQGPEFLIYFQGTGAADDSGLPNDRFFAVRPEGSVSTLKIQRTERGDSAVYLCASSLNARGNTRELFFGEGSRLTVL.

In its sample, this clonotype was seen many times. V is TRBV5-5 and J is TRBJ2-2, with D unclear. V lost 4 bases and J 7 bases, leaving 17 bases between the germline ends. Germline values: CDR1 SGHKS, CDR2 YYEKEE (reference sequence). CDR3 length equals 15 residues. CDR3 residues: CASSLEWTSSGELFF. The CDR3 DNA reads TGTGCCAGCAGCCTTGAATGGACGTCCAGCGGGGAGCTGTTTTTT.

In its sample, this clonotype was seen many times. The rearrangement uses TRBV10-3 and TRBJ1-1; weak D call: TRBD1 (5 bases). This CDR3 has 13 residues. Germline values: CDR1 ENHRY, CDR2 SYGVKD. V lost 6 bases, J lost 3 bases, and 11 bases lay in between. Here the CDR3 reads CAIRGGMDTEAFF. The CDR3 DNA sequence: TGTGCCATCAGGGGGGGGATGGACACTGAAGCTTTCTTT.